Below are 11 T cell receptor beta chains sequenced from a single sample in a study of PD-1 blockade in mismatch repair-deficient tumors. Assay used: immunoSEQ multiplex PCR; TCRdb lists only in-frame clones, some missing. The sample has tens of thousands of clones, approximately 80% seen once. The sequencing here drew on PBMCs, taken around 40 weeks after starting pembrolizumab. These receptors all stem from an adult with mismatch repair-deficient cancer.

V and J are TRBV18 and TRBJ1-5, with D perhaps matching TRBD1 (6 bases). The V gene lost 8 bases and the J gene lost 2 bases, with 13 bases spanning the gap. CDR3 length: 14 amino acids. Germline V CDR1 and CDR2: KGHSH, LQKENI. The CDR3 region has the DNA TGTGCCAGCCAACCGTCAGGGGGCAATCAGCCCCAGCATTTT. Its translation is CASQPSGGNQPQHF. Looking up the rest from reference TRBV18 and TRBJ1-5 gives the full variable domain: NAGVMQNPRHLVRRRGQEARLRCSPMKGHSHVYWYRQLPEEGLKFMVYLQKENIIDESGMPKERFSAEFPKEGPSILRIQQVVRGDSAAYFCASQPSGGNQPQHFGDGTRLSIL.

This clone is a singleton in its sample. The rearrangement uses TRBV2 and TRBJ2-3; D perhaps matches TRBD2 (7 bases). CDR3 length equals 17 residues. Trimming stripped 4 bases from V and 5 bases from J, with 22 bases between. In germline, CDR1 is SNHLY, CDR2 FYNNEI. In DNA form, the CDR3 reads TGTGCCAGCAGTGTGTCGAGATCACAGGGAGGGGTAGATACGCAGTATTTT. It translates to CASSVSRSQGGVDTQYF. Based on the CDR3 plus reference TRBV2 and TRBJ2-3, the full variable domain is EPEVTQTPSHQVTQMGQEVILRCVPISNHLYFYWYRQILGQKVEFLVSFYNNEISEKSEIFDDQFSVERPDGSNFTLKIRSTKLEDSAMYFCASSVSRSQGGVDTQYFGPGTRLTVL.

The chain combines TRBV30 with TRBJ1-4, with D uncertain. The V end was cut by 4 bases, the J end by 15 bases, with 18 bases between. The CDR3 runs to 12 residues. Per the germline V gene, CDR1 is GTSNPN and CDR2 is SVGIG (reference sequence). The CDR3 nucleotides are TGTGCCTGGAATCCCGGGTCAGAGAGTTTGTTTTTT. Translated: CAWNPGSESLFF.

The chain employs TRBV27 and TRBJ2-7, with 9 positions matching TRBD2. The CDR3 runs to 16 residues. With 5 bases clipped from V and 3 bases from J, the junction kept 11 bases outside the gene matches. CDR1 MNHEY and CDR2 SMNVEV come from the germline V gene (reference sequence). CDR3 protein: CASSPQGGRALYEQYF. Here the CDR3 DNA reads TGTGCCAGCAGTCCTCAGGGCGGGAGGGCCCTCTACGAGCAGTACTTC.

The chain combines TRBV4-1 with TRBJ2-7, with 7 bases identical to TRBD1. The V and J ends lost 3 bases and 3 bases, in that order; junction bases with no gene match: 5. Germline lookup yields CDR1 MGHRA and CDR2 YSYEKL. This CDR3 is built from 14 residues. The chain's CDR3 is CASSHPGQHYEQYF. The CDR3, as DNA: TGCGCCAGCAGCCATCCGGGACAGCACTACGAGCAGTACTTC.

This clone was counted a single time. V usage is TRBV2 and J usage is TRBJ1-2; D is possibly TRBD1 (5 bases). The CDR3 is 14 residues long. CDR1 and CDR2 (germline): SNHLY, FYNNEI. V was pared by 6 bases and J by 5 bases, with 16 bases between. CDR3: CASSERSGRYGYTF. DNA for the CDR3: TGTGCCAGCAGCGAAAGGTCAGGGCGGTATGGCTACACCTTC.

The rearrangement uses TRBV27 and TRBJ1-2; D is uncertain. The CDR3 runs to 14 residues. V was clipped by 3 bases and J by 0 bases, with 8 bases between them. Germline CDR1 reads MNHEY; CDR2 reads SMNVEV (reference sequence). CDR3 in DNA: TGTGCCAGCAGTTTTGGCGGTGCTAACTATGGCTACACCTTC. Translated: CASSFGGANYGYTF.

The chain has TRBV21-1 and TRBJ2-3; the table's D call TRBD2 went unverified against the DNA. TRBV21-1 is a listed pseudogene. This CDR3 has 18 amino acids. The CDR3 sequence is CASSKGSPGSGSTDTQYF. As DNA, the CDR3 is TGTGCCAGCAGCAAAGGTTCGCCGGGGAGCGGGAGCACAGATACGCAGTATTTT.

V gene TRBV2 combines with J gene TRBJ1-2, with D possibly being TRBD1 (5 bases). Germline V lookup: CDR1 SNHLY, CDR2 FYNNEI. The V gene lost 2 bases and the J gene lost 6 bases, with 16 bases spanning the gap. The CDR3 covers 15 residues. The CDR3 DNA is TGTGCCAGCAGTGAAAAGTACGGCAGGGATAATGGCTACACCTTC. Its protein product is CASSEKYGRDNGYTF.

The rearrangement links TRBV29-1 to TRBJ2-5; D is ambiguous. The CDR3 runs 13 residues. Trimming took off 4 bases at V and 1 base at J, with 10 bases between the two ends. Germline CDR1 SQVTM, CDR2 ANQGSEA. CDR3 DNA: TGCAGCGTTGGCCGCGCGAGCCAAGAGACCCAGTACTTC. Amino acids: CSVGRASQETQYF.

The V call is TRBV10-3, the J call TRBJ2-7; D gene ambiguous. This CDR3 has 15 amino acids. Trimming stripped 6 bases from V and 0 bases from J, with 15 bases between. Germline V lookup: CDR1 ENHRY, CDR2 SYGVKD. The chain's CDR3 is CAIRIDEYSSYEQYF. As DNA, the CDR3 is TGTGCCATCAGGATTGATGAATATAGCTCCTACGAGCAGTACTTC.